This T cell receptor (beta chain) was recovered during a study of T cell repertoires in cytomegalovirus infection. In the case of this clonotype: The antigen is unknown.

CDR1 and CDR2 from the germline V gene are MNHEY and SVGEGT. V was cut by 8 bases and J by 7 bases, with 20 bases left in between. This CDR3 spans 14 amino acids. TCRdb reanalysed the reads using MiXCR and keeps one entry per CDR3 protein. Of fewer than 850,000 distinct CDR3 sequences listed, just under 30% are singletons. The V gene is TRBV6-2 or TRBV6-3, the J gene TRBJ1-2; perhaps TRBD1 as D (5 bases). Sample: cultured CD8+ T cells from PBMCs, taken from culture after CMV antigen stimulation. The TCR was taken from a human donor in good health (CMV status not recorded). Some clones in this sample may be carry-over from other donors' samples. The CDR3 spells CASRFGWDAFGYTF. The CDR3 DNA follows: TGTGCCAGCCGCTTCGGATGGGACGCGTTTGGCTACACCTTC.